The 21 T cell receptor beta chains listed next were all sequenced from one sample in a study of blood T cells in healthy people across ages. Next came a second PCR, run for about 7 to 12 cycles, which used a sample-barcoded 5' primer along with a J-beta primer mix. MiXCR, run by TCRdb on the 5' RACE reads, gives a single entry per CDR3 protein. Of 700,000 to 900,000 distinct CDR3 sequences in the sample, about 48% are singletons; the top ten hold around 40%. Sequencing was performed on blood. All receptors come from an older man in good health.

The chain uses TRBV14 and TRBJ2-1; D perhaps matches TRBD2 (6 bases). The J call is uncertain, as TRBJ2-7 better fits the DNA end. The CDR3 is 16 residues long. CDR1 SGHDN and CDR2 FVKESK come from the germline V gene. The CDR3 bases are TGTGCCAGCCACCGATTGGAGGGAGCCCCCTACAATGAGCAGTACTTC. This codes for CASHRLEGAPYNEQYF.

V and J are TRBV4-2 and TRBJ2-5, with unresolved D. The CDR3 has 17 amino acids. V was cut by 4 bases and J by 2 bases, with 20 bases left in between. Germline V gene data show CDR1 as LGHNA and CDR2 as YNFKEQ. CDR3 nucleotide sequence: TGTGCCAGCAGCCCGCAGGTGGGCTGGAGCAGTCAAGAGACCCAGTACTTC. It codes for CASSPQVGWSSQETQYF.

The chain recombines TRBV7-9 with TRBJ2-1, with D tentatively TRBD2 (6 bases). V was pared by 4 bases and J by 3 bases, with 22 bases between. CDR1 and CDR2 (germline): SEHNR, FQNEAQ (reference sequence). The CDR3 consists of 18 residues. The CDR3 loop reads CASSWTAISGQDYNEQFF. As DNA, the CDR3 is TGTGCCAGCAGCTGGACCGCGATTAGCGGCCAGGACTACAATGAGCAGTTCTTC.

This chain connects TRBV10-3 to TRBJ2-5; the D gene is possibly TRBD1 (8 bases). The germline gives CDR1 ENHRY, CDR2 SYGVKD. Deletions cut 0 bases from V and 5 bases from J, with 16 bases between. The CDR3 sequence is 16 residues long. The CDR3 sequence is CAISESGQGGRETQYF. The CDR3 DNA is TGTGCCATCAGTGAGTCCGGACAGGGAGGGAGGGAGACCCAGTACTTC.

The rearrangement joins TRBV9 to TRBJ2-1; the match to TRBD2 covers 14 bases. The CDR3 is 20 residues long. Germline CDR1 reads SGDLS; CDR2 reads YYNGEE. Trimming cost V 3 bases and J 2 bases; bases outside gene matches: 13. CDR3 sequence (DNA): TGTGCCAGCAGCGCCCCGGGACTAGCGGGAGAGAAGGGACCCTACAATGAGCAGTTCTTC. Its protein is CASSAPGLAGEKGPYNEQFF. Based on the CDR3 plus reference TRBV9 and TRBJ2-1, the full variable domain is DSGVTQTPKHLITATGQRVTLRCSPRSGDLSVYWYQQSLDQGLQFLIQYYNGEERAKGNILERFSAQQFPDLHSELNLSSLELGDSALYFCASSAPGLAGEKGPYNEQFFGPGTRLTVL.

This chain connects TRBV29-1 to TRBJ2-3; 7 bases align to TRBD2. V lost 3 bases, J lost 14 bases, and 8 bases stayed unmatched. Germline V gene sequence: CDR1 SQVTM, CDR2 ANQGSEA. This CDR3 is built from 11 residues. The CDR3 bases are TGCAGCGTTGAGGGAGGGAGAGACGCGTATTTT. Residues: CSVEGGRDAYF.

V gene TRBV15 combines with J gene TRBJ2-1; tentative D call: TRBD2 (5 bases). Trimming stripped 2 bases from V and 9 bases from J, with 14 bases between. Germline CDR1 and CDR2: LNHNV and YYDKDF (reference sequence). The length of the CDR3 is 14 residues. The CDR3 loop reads CATSRPLGLIEQFF. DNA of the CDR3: TGTGCCACCAGCAGACCCCTAGGACTGATTGAGCAGTTCTTC.

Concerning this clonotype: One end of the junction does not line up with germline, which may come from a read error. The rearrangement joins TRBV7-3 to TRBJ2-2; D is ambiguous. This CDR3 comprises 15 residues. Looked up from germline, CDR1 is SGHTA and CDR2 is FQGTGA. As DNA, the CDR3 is TGTGCCGGCAGCTTAAGTGCTGGTGCCGATGGGGAGCTGTTTTTT. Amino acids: CAGSLSAGADGELFF. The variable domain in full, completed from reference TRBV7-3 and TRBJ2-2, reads GAGVSQTPSNKVTEKGKYVELRCDPISGHTALYWYRQSLGQGPEFLIYFQGTGAADDSGLPNDRFFAVRPEGSVSTLKIQRTERGDSAVYLCAGSLSAGADGELFFGEGSRLTVL.

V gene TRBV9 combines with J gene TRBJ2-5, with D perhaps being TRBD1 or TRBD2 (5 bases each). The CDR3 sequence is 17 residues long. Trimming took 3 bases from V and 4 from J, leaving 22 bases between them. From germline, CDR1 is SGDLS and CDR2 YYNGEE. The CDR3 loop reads CASSGRAGTSKTETQYF. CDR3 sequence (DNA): TGTGCCAGCAGCGGAAGAGCCGGGACCTCGAAGACAGAGACCCAGTACTTC.

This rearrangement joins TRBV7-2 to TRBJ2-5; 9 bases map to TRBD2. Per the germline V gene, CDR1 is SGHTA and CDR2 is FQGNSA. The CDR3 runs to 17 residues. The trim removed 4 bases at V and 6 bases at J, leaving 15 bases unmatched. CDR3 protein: CASSWGGSGRLLKTQYF. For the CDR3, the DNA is TGTGCCAGCAGCTGGGGGGGCAGCGGGAGGCTGTTAAAGACCCAGTACTTC.

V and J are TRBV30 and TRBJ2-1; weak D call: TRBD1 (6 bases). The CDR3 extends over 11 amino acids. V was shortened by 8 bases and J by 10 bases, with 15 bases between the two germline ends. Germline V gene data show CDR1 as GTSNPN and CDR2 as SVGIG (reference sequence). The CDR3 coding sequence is TGTGCCGGTCAAAGAGGGACAGAGCAGTTCTTC. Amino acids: CAGQRGTEQFF.

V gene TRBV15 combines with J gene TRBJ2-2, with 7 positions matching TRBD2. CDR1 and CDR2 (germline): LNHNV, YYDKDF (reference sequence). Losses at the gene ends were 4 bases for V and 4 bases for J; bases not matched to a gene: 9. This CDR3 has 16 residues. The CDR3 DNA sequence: TGTGCCACCAGCACGTCAGAAGGGAGGGTCACCGGGGAGCTGTTTTTT. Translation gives CATSTSEGRVTGELFF.

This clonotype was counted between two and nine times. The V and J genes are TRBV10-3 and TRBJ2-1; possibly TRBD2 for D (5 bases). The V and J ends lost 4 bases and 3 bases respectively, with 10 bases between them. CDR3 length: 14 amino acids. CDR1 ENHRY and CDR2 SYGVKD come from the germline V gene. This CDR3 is CAISGPGSYNEQFF. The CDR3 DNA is TGTGCCATCAGTGGTCCGGGGAGCTACAATGAGCAGTTCTTC.

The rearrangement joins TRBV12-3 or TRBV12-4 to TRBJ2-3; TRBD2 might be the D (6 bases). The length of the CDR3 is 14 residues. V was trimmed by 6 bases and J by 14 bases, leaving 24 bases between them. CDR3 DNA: TGTGCCAGCAGGGGTAGCGGTCAGCACAGATACGCGTATTTT. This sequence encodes CASRGSGQHRYAYF.

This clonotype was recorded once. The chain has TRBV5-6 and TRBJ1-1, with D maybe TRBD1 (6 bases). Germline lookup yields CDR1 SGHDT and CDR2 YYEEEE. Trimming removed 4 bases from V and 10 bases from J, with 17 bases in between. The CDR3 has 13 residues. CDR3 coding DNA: TGTGCCAGCAGCGTACAGGGAGCCATAGGAGCTTTCTTT. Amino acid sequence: CASSVQGAIGAFF. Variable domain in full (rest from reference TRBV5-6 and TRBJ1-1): DAGVTQSPTHLIKTRGQQVTLRCSPKSGHDTVSWYQQALGQGPQFIFQYYEEEERQRGNFPDRFSGHQFPNYSSELNVNALLLGDSALYLCASSVQGAIGAFFGQGTRLTVV.

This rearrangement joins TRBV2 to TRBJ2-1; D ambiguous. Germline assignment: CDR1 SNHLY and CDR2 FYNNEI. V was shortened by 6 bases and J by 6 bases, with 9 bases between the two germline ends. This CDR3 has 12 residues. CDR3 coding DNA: TGTGCCAGCAGGCCGGCTATCAATGAGCAGTTCTTC. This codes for CASRPAINEQFF.

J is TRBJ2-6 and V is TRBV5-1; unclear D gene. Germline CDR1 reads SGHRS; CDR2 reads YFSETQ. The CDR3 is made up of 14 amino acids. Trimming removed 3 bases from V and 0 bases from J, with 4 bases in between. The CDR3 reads CASSYDSGANVLTF. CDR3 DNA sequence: TGCGCCAGCAGCTACGACTCTGGGGCCAACGTCCTGACTTTC.

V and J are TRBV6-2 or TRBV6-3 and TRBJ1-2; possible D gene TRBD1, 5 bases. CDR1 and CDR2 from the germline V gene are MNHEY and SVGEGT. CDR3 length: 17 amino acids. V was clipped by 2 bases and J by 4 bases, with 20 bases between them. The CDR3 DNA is TGTGCCAGCAGTTACCCCGGGGCCCTCGGGTTTGTCTATGGCTACACCTTC. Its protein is CASSYPGALGFVYGYTF.

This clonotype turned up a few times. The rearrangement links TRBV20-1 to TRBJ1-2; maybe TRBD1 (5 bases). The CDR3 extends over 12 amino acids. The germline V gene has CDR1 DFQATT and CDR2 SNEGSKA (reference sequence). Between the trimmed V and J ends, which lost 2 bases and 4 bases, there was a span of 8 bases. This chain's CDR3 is CSARFRAYGYTF. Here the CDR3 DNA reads TGCAGTGCTAGATTCAGGGCCTATGGCTACACCTTC.

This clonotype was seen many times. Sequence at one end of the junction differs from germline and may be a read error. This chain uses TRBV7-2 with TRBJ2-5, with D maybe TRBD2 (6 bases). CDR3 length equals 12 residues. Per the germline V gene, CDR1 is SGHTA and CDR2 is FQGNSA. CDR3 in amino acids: CASTLGRETQYF. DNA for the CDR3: TGTGCCAGCACCTTAGGGAGGGAGACCCAGTACTTC.

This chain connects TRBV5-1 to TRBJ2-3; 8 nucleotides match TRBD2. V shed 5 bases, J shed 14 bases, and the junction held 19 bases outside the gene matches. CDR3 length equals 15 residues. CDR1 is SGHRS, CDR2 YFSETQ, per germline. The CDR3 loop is CASSPSGGRTGYAYF. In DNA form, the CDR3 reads TGCGCCAGCAGTCCCTCGGGCGGGAGGACCGGATACGCGTATTTT.